This T cell receptor beta chain was retrieved from a study of cytomegalovirus exposure and HLA in healthy donors. V gave up 1 base and J gave up 5 bases, with 11 bases separating them. This CDR3 contains 14 residues. Germline CDR1 reads SEHNR; CDR2 reads FQNEAQ (reference sequence). Repertoires were generated with immunoSEQ multiplex PCR, while TCRdb's copy carries only in-frame clones and drops some. Among fewer than 55,000 clones listed, roughly nine tenths were seen once. This receptor was taken from a man aged 18 to 30 in good health and CMV-seronegative. This chain links TRBV7-9 with TRBJ2-5; D gene uncertain. The specimen was PBMCs. CDR3 loop: CASSLVPARETQYF. The CDR3 DNA follows: TGTGCCAGCAGCTTAGTTCCGGCCAGGGAGACCCAGTACTTC.